The entry below describes one TCR beta chain. What it binds is not known. Every single donor gave one heparinised blood draw, and these averaged approximately 100 mL. Every bit of the isolated RNA underwent reverse transcription, so sequencing read expressed TCRB transcripts. The method was immunoSEQ multiplex PCR; TCRdb's version includes in-frame clones alone and lacks a portion of them. The sample includes 100,000 to 150,000 clones, 15% to 20% of them seen just once. Germline loops: CDR1 SNHLY, CDR2 FYNNEI. The CDR3 consists of 11 residues. The V end lost 8 bases, the J end lost 5 bases, and 9 bases lay between the germline ends. This entry is derived from a study of beta chain features in type 1 diabetes. Study findings and constraints: Patients' naive, central memory and regulatory TCRB repertoires appeared more alike than those of healthy donors. All four CD4+ subsets from Type 1 diabetes patients carried moderately but significantly shorter TCRB CDR3s. The study notes PCR might favor shorter templates equally in patients and controls.

Sample: central memory CD4+ T cells from blood. The sequence came from a man aged 18 to 35 with type 1 diabetes. The chain joins TRBV2 to TRBJ2-5; D is unclear. This chain's CDR3 is CASGVGETQYF. The DNA of the CDR3 is TGTGCCAGCGGAGTGGGTGAGACCCAGTACTTC.